These 10 T cell receptor beta chains were sequenced from one sample in a study of shared clonotypes between healthy human individuals. The assay was immunoSEQ multiplex PCR, and TCRdb's table has in-frame clones only and misses some. Of 450,000 to 500,000 clones listed, approximately 80% were seen once; the top ten hold about 12%. The sequencing sample was made of PBMCs. The receptor source for this set is a woman aged 40-49 years in good health. Some clones in this sample may be carry-over from other donors' samples.

The chain couples TRBV6-6 to TRBJ2-1, with TRBD2 matching 7 bases. Germline V gives CDR1 MNHNY, CDR2 SVGAGI (reference sequence). The V gene end was trimmed by 0 bases and the J gene end by 8 bases; junction bases not matched to a gene: 4. CDR3 length: 14 residues. CDR3 DNA sequence: TGTGCCAGCAGTTACTCGGGGGGGTCCTATGAGCAGTTCTTC. Translation: CASSYSGGSYEQFF.

This sequence joins TRBV5-4 and TRBJ1-1, with a weak D call TRBD1 (6 bases). The CDR3 runs 13 residues. Germline values: CDR1 SGHNT, CDR2 YYREEE (reference sequence). V was cut by 2 bases and J by 6 bases, with 11 bases left in between. CDR3 residues: CASSLQGNAEAFF. The CDR3 DNA follows: TGTGCCAGCAGCTTACAGGGTAATGCTGAAGCTTTCTTT.

The V call is TRBV7-6, the J call TRBJ1-4; maybe TRBD1 (5 bases). V lost 1 base, J lost 8 bases, and 14 bases lay in between. The CDR3 consists of 15 residues. Germline CDR1 reads SGHVS; CDR2 reads FNYEAQ. CDR3 region: CASSLVGDGGEKLFF. CDR3 bases: TGTGCCAGCAGCTTAGTAGGGGATGGGGGAGAAAAACTGTTTTTT. Using reference TRBV7-6 and TRBJ1-4 for the parts outside the CDR3, the full variable domain is GAGVSQSPRYKVTKRGQDVALRCDPISGHVSLYWYRQALGQGPEFLTYFNYEAQQDKSGLPNDRFSAERPEGSISTLTIQRTEQRDSAMYRCASSLVGDGGEKLFFGSGTQLSVL.

CDR3 DNA: TGTGCCAGCAACCTGGATGGCAACTACAATGAGCAGTTCTTC. This codes for CASNLDGNYNEQFF. The chain links TRBV2 to TRBJ2-1; D gene uncertain. Between the trimmed V and J ends, which lost 7 bases and 3 bases, there was a span of 13 bases. There are 14 residues in the CDR3. Looked up from germline, CDR1 is SNHLY and CDR2 is FYNNEI.

The genes are TRBV7-2 and TRBJ2-7; 9 positions agree with TRBD1. The germline gives CDR1 SGHTA, CDR2 FQGNSA. V trimming: 0 bases; J trimming: 3 bases; junction bases outside the gene matches: 15. The CDR3 is made up of 19 amino acids. CDR3 loop: CASSLAPGQGLLGNYEQYF. CDR3 nucleotide sequence: TGTGCCAGCAGCTTAGCCCCGGGACAGGGACTCCTAGGAAACTACGAGCAGTACTTC. The full variable domain, completed using reference TRBV7-2 and TRBJ2-7, is GAGVSQSPSNKVTEKGKDVELRCDPISGHTALYWYRQSLGQGLEFLIYFQGNSAPDKSGLPSDRFSAERTGGSVSTLTIQRTQQEDSAVYLCASSLAPGQGLLGNYEQYFGPGTRLTVT.

The chain employs TRBV10-3 and TRBJ1-2; 8 bases map to TRBD1. The CDR3 loop spans 16 amino acids. The junction had 4 bases not matched to a gene; V was cut back by 0 bases and J by 1 base. CDR1 and CDR2 (germline): ENHRY, SYGVKD. In nucleotides, the CDR3 is TGTGCCATCAGTGAGTCGAGGACAGGGAGTAACTATGGCTACACCTTC. This codes for CAISESRTGSNYGYTF.

Of note for this clone: Different DNA sequences within this sample yield the same CDR3. The V and J genes are TRBV18 and TRBJ2-2; weak D call: TRBD2 (5 bases). This CDR3 spans 13 amino acids. Germline V gene data show CDR1 as KGHSH and CDR2 as LQKENI. Between the trimmed V and J ends, which lost 6 bases and 4 bases, there was a span of 9 bases. The CDR3 sequence: CASSQAGTGELFF. For the CDR3, the DNA is TGTGCCAGCTCGCAGGCGGGCACCGGGGAGCTGTTTTTT.

In its sample, this clone was seen once. V gene TRBV29-1 combines with J gene TRBJ2-5; 11 bases are a match to TRBD2. CDR3 length: 15 residues. V lost 6 bases to trimming and J lost 4 bases; unmatched junction nucleotides: 10. Germline CDR1 and CDR2: SQVTM and ANQGSEA. CDR3 sequence reads: CSVTGTSGSGETQYF. DNA of the CDR3: TGCAGCGTAACCGGGACTAGCGGTTCGGGAGAGACCCAGTACTTC.

The CDR3 sequence: CASSLGQGLNTDTQYF. For the CDR3, the DNA is TGTGCCAGCAGTTTAGGACAGGGTTTAAACACAGATACGCAGTATTTT. The chain employs TRBV27 and TRBJ2-3; 8 bases align to TRBD1. Germline CDR1 is MNHEY and CDR2 is SMNVEV (reference sequence). The CDR3 is 16 amino acids. With 2 bases clipped from V and 2 bases from J, the junction kept 6 bases outside the gene matches.

As DNA, the CDR3 is TGTGCCAGCAGCCTCAGGGGAGTACAGCGGAATGAGCAGTTCTTC. It specifies CASSLRGVQRNEQFF. The genes are TRBV7-2 and TRBJ2-1; D is perhaps TRBD1 (6 bases). The ends were cut back, 5 bases at V and 7 bases at J, with 18 bases in the middle. This CDR3 has 15 residues. Germline assignment: CDR1 SGHTA and CDR2 FQGNSA.